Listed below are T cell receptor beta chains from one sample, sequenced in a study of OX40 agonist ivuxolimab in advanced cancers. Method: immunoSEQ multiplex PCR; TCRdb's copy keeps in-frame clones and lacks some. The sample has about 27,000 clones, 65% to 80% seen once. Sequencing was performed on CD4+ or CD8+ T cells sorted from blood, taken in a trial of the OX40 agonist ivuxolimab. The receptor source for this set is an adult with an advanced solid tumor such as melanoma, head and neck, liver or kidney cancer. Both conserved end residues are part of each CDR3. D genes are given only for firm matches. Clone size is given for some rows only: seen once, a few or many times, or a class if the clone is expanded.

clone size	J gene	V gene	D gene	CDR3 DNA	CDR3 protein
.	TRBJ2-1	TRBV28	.	TGTGCCAGCAGTTTAGTGGACAGCTACAATGAGCAGTTCTTC	CASSLVDSYNEQFF
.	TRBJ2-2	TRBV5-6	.	TGTGCCAGCAGCTTGCGTTATCCAGGGGTGAACACCGGGGAGCTGTTTTTT	CASSLRYPGVNTGELFF
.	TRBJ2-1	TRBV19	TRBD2	TGTGCCAGTACCGGACTAGCGGGAGGGCCGGATGAGCAGTTCTTC	CASTGLAGGPDEQFF
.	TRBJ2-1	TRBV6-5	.	TGTGCCAGCAGTTATTCCCAGGGAGTGTACAATGAGCAGTTCTTC	CASSYSQGVYNEQFF
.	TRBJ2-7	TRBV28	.	TGTGCCAGTTACCCGGGGACTTCCTCCTACGAGCAGTACTTC	CASYPGTSSYEQYF
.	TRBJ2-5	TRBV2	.	TGTGCCAGCAGTGGTTGGGGAGAACTTCAAGAGACCCAGTACTTC	CASSGWGELQETQYF
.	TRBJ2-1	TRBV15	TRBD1	TGTGCCACCAGCAGAGATGCGACAGGGGATGGGAATGAGCAGTTCTTC	CATSRDATGDGNEQFF
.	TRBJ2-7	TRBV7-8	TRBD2	TGTGCCAGCAGTGTGGGGACTAGCTACGAGCAGTACTTC	CASSVGTSYEQYF
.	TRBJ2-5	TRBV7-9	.	TGTGCCAGCAGCTTAGTAGAGGGGCCCCGGGGGGAGACCCAGTACTTC	CASSLVEGPRGETQYF
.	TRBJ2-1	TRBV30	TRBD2	TGTGCCTGGAAAGCCGGGACTAGCGACTACAATGAGCAGTTCTTC	CAWKAGTSDYNEQFF
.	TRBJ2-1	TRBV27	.	TGTGCCAGCAGTTTATGGGAACACAATGAGCAGTTCTTC	CASSLWEHNEQFF
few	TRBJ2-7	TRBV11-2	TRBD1	TGTGCCAGCAGCCTCGGGACAGGGGGCGATCATTCCTACGAGCAGTACTTC	CASSLGTGGDHSYEQYF
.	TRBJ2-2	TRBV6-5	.	TGTGCCAGCAGTTATCTCACGAACACCGGGGAGCTGTTTTTT	CASSYLTNTGELFF
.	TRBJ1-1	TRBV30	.	TGTGCCTGGAACGGGAACAGGGACCCTGAAGCTTTCTTT	CAWNGNRDPEAFF
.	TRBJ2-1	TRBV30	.	TGTGCCTGGAGTGTCCTAGGCCTGGAGCAGTTCTTC	CAWSVLGLEQFF
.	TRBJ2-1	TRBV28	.	TGTGCCAGCAGTTTGGGTGGTTTTGAGCAGTTCTTC	CASSLGGFEQFF
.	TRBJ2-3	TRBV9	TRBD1	TGTGCCAGCAGCGCATACTCACAGGGGCCAGATACGCAGTATTTT	CASSAYSQGPDTQYF
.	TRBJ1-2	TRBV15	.	TGTGCCACCAGCAGAGATCGGATGGGAGGGGCTAACTATGGCTACACCTTC	CATSRDRMGGANYGYTF
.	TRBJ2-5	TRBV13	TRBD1	TGTGCCAGCAGCCAGGGGGCCAGGGGGCAGTACTTC	CASSQGARGQYF
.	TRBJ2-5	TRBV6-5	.	TGTGCCTCCAGCCCTTTCGGGTACCAAGAGACCCAGTACTTC	CASSPFGYQETQYF
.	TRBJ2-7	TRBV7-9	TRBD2	TGTGCCAGCAGCCCTCTAGCGGGAGGCTCCTACGAGCAGTACTTC	CASSPLAGGSYEQYF
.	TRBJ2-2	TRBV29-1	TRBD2	TGCAGCGTTGAATTCGCGGGGGCGAACACCGGGGAGCTGTTTTTT	CSVEFAGANTGELFF
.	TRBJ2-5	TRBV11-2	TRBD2	TGTGCCAGCAGCTTCGGACTAGCGGAACTTTTGGACTTC	CASSFGLAELLDF
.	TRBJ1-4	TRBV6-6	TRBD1	TGTGCCAGCACTACGACAGGGAATAATGAAAAACTGTTTTTT	CASTTTGNNEKLFF
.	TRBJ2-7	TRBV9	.	TGTGCCAGCAGCGGTGCCGGGGACCCCCTCGAGCAGTACTTC	CASSGAGDPLEQYF
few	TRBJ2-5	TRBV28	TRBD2	TGTGCCAGCAGCCCCAGCGGGAATCAAGAGACCCAGTACTTC	CASSPSGNQETQYF
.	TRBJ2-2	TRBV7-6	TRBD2	TGTGCCAGCAGCCGGACTAGCGGGGTGAACACCGGGGAGCTGTTTTTT	CASSRTSGVNTGELFF
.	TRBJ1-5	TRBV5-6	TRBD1	TGTGCCAGCAGCTTGGCCGGGACAGGAAATCAGCCCCAGCATTTT	CASSLAGTGNQPQHF
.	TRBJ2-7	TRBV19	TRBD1	TGTGCCAGTAGTATTTCGGACAGGGTTTACGAGCAGTACTTC	CASSISDRVYEQYF
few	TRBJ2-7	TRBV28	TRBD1	TGTGCCAGCAGTTTTCCAGGGGGCGGGTACGAGCAGTACTTC	CASSFPGGGYEQYF
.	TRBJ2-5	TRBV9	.	TGTGCCAGCAGCGTAGCAGGAGCCCAAGAGACCCAGTACTTC	CASSVAGAQETQYF
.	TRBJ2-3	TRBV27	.	TGTGCCAGCAGTTGGGGCTATAGCACAGATACGCAGTATTTT	CASSWGYSTDTQYF
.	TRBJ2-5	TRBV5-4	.	TGTGCCAGCAGCTTGGGGTCGGGGGCTTACCAAGAGACCCAGTACTTC	CASSLGSGAYQETQYF
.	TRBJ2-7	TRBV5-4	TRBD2	TGTGCCAGCAGCTTGGTAGGGCTAGCGGGAGGCGAGCAGTACTTC	CASSLVGLAGGEQYF
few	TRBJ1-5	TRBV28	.	TGTGCCAGCAGATGGGAGTATAGCAATCAGCCCCAGCATTTT	CASRWEYSNQPQHF
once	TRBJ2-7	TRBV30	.	TGTGCCTGGAGTGTACTGGGGCGGTCCTACGAGCAGTACTTC	CAWSVLGRSYEQYF
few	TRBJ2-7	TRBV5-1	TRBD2	TGCGCCAGCAGCTCAACAACGGGACTAGCAGCCTACGAGCAGTACTTC	CASSSTTGLAAYEQYF
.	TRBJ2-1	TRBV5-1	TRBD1	TGCGCCAGCAGCTGGACAGGGGGTAGGAATGAGCAGTTCTTC	CASSWTGGRNEQFF
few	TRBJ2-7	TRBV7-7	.	TGTGCTAGCAGCTTAGGGGACTCATTCACCTACGAGCAGTACTTC	CASSLGDSFTYEQYF
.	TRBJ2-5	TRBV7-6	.	TGTGCCAGCAGCTTAGCACGGGGGGAGACCCAGTACTTC	CASSLARGETQYF
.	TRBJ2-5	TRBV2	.	TGTGCCAGCAGGCGGACAGCCCAAGAGACCCAGTACTTC	CASRRTAQETQYF
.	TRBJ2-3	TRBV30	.	TGTGCCTGGAGTGTGGGCACAGATACGCAGTATTTT	CAWSVGTDTQYF
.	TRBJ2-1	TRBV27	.	TGTGCCAGCTCCCTAGCGACTTACAATGAGCAGTTCTTC	CASSLATYNEQFF
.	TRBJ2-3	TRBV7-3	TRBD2	TGTGCCAGCAGCCCCGCGGGGGGTGCAGATACGCAGTATTTT	CASSPAGGADTQYF
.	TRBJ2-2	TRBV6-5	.	TGTGCCAGCAGTTACTCCGTCGGGGAGCTGTTTTTT	CASSYSVGELFF
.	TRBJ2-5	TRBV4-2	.	TGTGCCAGCAGCTTACATGGATTACAAGAGACCCAGTACTTC	CASSLHGLQETQYF
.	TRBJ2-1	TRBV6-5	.	TGTGCCAGCAGTTACTCGCCAGTGGACAATGAGCAGTTCTTC	CASSYSPVDNEQFF
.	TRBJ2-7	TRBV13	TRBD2	TGTGCCAGCACCCCCGCTGGCGGGGGGGTAGGCGAGCAGTACTTC	CASTPAGGGVGEQYF
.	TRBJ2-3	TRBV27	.	TGTGCCAGCAGTTTAGATGTCACAGGATTCACAGATACGCAGTATTTT	CASSLDVTGFTDTQYF
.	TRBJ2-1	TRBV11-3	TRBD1	TGTGCCAGCAGCTCACTGACAGGGGTGAATGAGCAGTTCTTC	CASSSLTGVNEQFF
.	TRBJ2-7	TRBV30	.	TGTGCCTGGAGTGTTTTAGCCTCTGAGGAGCAGTACTTC	CAWSVLASEEQYF
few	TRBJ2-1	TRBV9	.	TGTGCCAGCAGCGTAGTAACAGACGCCTACAATGAGCAGTTCTTC	CASSVVTDAYNEQFF